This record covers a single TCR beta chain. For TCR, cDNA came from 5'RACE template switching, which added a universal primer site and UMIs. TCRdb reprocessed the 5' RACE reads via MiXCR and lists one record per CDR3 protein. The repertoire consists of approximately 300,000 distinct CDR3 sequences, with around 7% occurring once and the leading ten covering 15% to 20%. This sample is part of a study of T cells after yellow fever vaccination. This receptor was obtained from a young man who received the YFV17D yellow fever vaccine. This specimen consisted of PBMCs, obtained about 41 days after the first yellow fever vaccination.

The CDR3 protein is CASSQDRGLTGELFF. As DNA, the CDR3 is TGTGCCAGCAGCCAAGATCGGGGGCTCACCGGGGAGCTGTTTTTT. The V call is TRBV4-2, the J call TRBJ2-2; D tentatively fits TRBD1 or TRBD2 (6 bases each). With 0 bases removed from V and 4 bases from J, the gap between germline ends came to 9 bases. CDR3 length: 15 amino acids. Germline loops: CDR1 LGHNA, CDR2 YNFKEQ.